The 12 T cell receptor beta chains in this list originate from one sample, sequenced in a study of a mutant IDH1 vaccine in newly diagnosed glioma. Data came from immunoSEQ multiplex PCR; TCRdb stores just in-frame clones and leaves some out. The sample records about 59,000 clones, more than 90% being singletons. Time point specified: baseline, week 1 (first vaccination visit). Treatment reported: pre-vaccination baseline after standard-of-care therapy. The source material was PBMCs, sampled from a glioma patient treated with radiotherapy, temozolomide or both. The receptors were gathered from a man aged 50 to 59 with glioma.

The chain combines TRBV27 with TRBJ1-5; D is perhaps TRBD1 (5 bases). The CDR3 extends over 17 amino acids. V lost 6 bases and J lost 6, with 24 bases in between. The germline V gene encodes CDR1 MNHEY and CDR2 SMNVEV (reference sequence). The CDR3 coding sequence is TGTGCCAGCAGCCGATGTGTCGGGATAACAGGCTGTCAGCCCCAGCATTTT. Amino acids: CASSRCVGITGCQPQHF.

The chain recombines TRBV7-5 with TRBJ2-3; TRBD2, as called in the table, went unchecked against the DNA. TRBV7-5 is a known pseudogene. The CDR3 extends over 15 amino acids. In DNA, the CDR3 is TGTGCCAGAAGCTTAGCTGGTCTACCTACAGATACGCAGTATTTT. It encodes CARSLAGLPTDTQYF.

The CDR3 DNA reads as TGTGCCAGCAGCCTTTCGGACAGTGCCTCCTACGAGCAGTACTTC. Its translation is CASSLSDSASYEQYF. The J gene is TRBJ2-7, the V gene TRBV4-2, with a possible D match to TRBD1 (6 bases). V was cut by 4 bases and J by 0 bases, with 13 bases left in between. Germline-derived CDR1 and CDR2 are LGHNA and YNFKEQ. The CDR3 extends over 15 amino acids.

This chain connects TRBV18 to TRBJ2-7; 8 bases agree with TRBD2. V shed 2 bases, J shed 1 base, and the junction held 4 bases outside the gene matches. The germline V gene has CDR1 KGHSH and CDR2 LQKENI. This CDR3 spans 15 amino acids. The CDR3 DNA is TGTGCCAGCTCACCAATCACTAGCGGATCCTACGAGCAGTACTTC. This encodes CASSPITSGSYEQYF. Filled out from reference TRBV18 and TRBJ2-7, the complete variable domain reads NAGVMQNPRHLVRRRGQEARLRCSPMKGHSHVYWYRQLPEEGLKFMVYLQKENIIDESGMPKERFSAEFPKEGPSILRIQQVVRGDSAAYFCASSPITSGSYEQYFGPGTRLTVT.

The CDR3 coding sequence is TGTGCCAGCTCACCCCTCGGGACAGGGACAGAGACCCAGTACTTC. Amino acids: CASSPLGTGTETQYF. The chain couples TRBV18 to TRBJ2-5, with 9 bases aligning to TRBD1. The trim removed 3 bases at V and 4 bases at J, leaving 6 bases unmatched. The CDR3 length is 15 residues. Germline V lookup: CDR1 KGHSH, CDR2 LQKENI.

The chain is built from TRBV28 and TRBJ1-2; TRBD1 matches at 7 bases. With V trimmed by 6 bases and J by 2 bases, 3 bases remained unmatched. Germline CDR1 MDHEN, CDR2 SYDVKM. This CDR3 spans 13 amino acids. DNA of the CDR3: TGTGCCAGCAGGTCGGGACAGAACTATGGCTACACCTTC. It yields the protein CASRSGQNYGYTF.

The chain is built from TRBV27 and TRBJ2-2, with D possibly TRBD1 on 7 matching bases. The CDR3 contains 14 residues. With 5 bases removed from V and 5 bases from J, the gap between germline ends came to 12 bases. Looked up from germline, CDR1 is MNHEY and CDR2 is SMNVEV (reference sequence). DNA of the CDR3: TGTGCCAGCAGTCCAGGGGGGTGGACCGGGGAGCTGTTTTTT. It specifies CASSPGGWTGELFF.

The chain has TRBV28 and TRBJ1-2; D unclear. V was clipped by 8 bases and J by 6 bases, with 13 bases between them. Germline CDR1 MDHEN, CDR2 SYDVKM. This CDR3 is 12 amino acids long. CDR3 coding DNA: TGTGCCAGCGGACGGTTTGAAAATGGCTACACCTTC. This gives the protein CASGRFENGYTF.

The V and J genes are TRBV9 and TRBJ2-7; 8 nucleotides line up with TRBD1. The CDR3 loop spans 14 amino acids. With 4 bases clipped from V and 7 bases from J, the junction kept 10 bases outside the gene matches. The germline CDR1 and CDR2 sequences are SGDLS and YYNGEE. In DNA, the CDR3 is TGTGCCAGCAGCCCTGGACAGGGTGGCTGGGAGCAGTACTTC. Its protein product is CASSPGQGGWEQYF.

The chain employs TRBV7-8 and TRBJ1-1; a possible D gene is TRBD1 (5 bases). The ends were cut back, 1 base at V and 4 bases at J, with 10 bases in the middle. This CDR3 region has 14 residues. From germline, CDR1 is SGHVS and CDR2 FQNEAQ. The CDR3 sequence is CASSLGDVGTEAFF. Written as DNA, the CDR3 is TGTGCCAGCAGCTTAGGGGACGTTGGCACTGAAGCTTTCTTT.

This clone was seen just once. The chain uses TRBV18 and TRBJ1-1; D is unresolved. CDR3 length equals 17 residues. Germline V CDR1 and CDR2: KGHSH, LQKENI. Trimming cost V 5 bases and J 0 bases, with 19 bases left between them. The CDR3 region has the DNA TGTGCCAGCTCAAAGGGTATATTGGACGCGTTGAACACTGAAGCTTTCTTT. Translated: CASSKGILDALNTEAFF. The complete variable domain, with remaining parts taken from reference TRBV18 and TRBJ1-1, reads NAGVMQNPRHLVRRRGQEARLRCSPMKGHSHVYWYRQLPEEGLKFMVYLQKENIIDESGMPKERFSAEFPKEGPSILRIQQVVRGDSAAYFCASSKGILDALNTEAFFGQGTRLTVV.

This chain links TRBV5-1 with TRBJ2-5, with 9 bases fitting TRBD1. The CDR3 extends over 16 amino acids. Germline CDR1 SGHRS, CDR2 YFSETQ. V trimming: 3 bases; J trimming: 0 bases; junction bases outside the gene matches: 6. The CDR3 nucleotides are TGCGCCAGCAGCTCCGGGACAGGGATGTACCAAGAGACCCAGTACTTC. This codes for CASSSGTGMYQETQYF.